The 10 T cell receptor beta chains presented below share a single source sample, sequenced in a study of blood T cell repertoires in COVID-19. TCRdb keeps only in-frame clones here, not all; method: immunoSEQ multiplex PCR. The sample consists of hundreds of thousands of clones, 80% to 90% of them appearing once. Source material: PBMCs or T cells enriched from blood (not recorded which). Receptors were obtained from a woman between 50 and 59 years old who had recovered from COVID-19.

The rearrangement joins TRBV3-1 (or the pseudogene TRBV3-2) to TRBJ1-2; possibly TRBD1 for D (5 bases). Germline lookup yields CDR1 LGHDT and CDR2 YNNKEL (reference sequence). This CDR3 region has 13 residues. V was clipped by 7 bases and J by 4 bases, with 13 bases between them. The CDR3 DNA reads TGTGCCAGCATGGGAGGGGAATTCTATGGCTACACCTTC. Protein: CASMGGEFYGYTF.

The chain employs TRBV5-1 and TRBJ1-2; D ambiguous. V was pared by 0 bases and J by 0 bases, with 6 bases between. Germline lookup yields CDR1 SGHRS and CDR2 YFSETQ. The CDR3 has 14 residues. In DNA form, the CDR3 reads TGCGCCAGCAGCTTGGTCGGGGCTAACTATGGCTACACCTTC. Translating gives CASSLVGANYGYTF.

The V call is TRBV5-1, the J call TRBJ2-2; 7 bases fit TRBD1. CDR3 length: 15 amino acids. The V and J ends lost 0 bases and 6 bases, in that order; junction bases with no gene match: 5. Germline V gene data show CDR1 as SGHRS and CDR2 as YFSETQ. The CDR3 nucleotides read TGCGCCAGCAGCTTGGAGGGACAGCGTGCCGGGGAGCTGTTTTTT. Amino acid sequence: CASSLEGQRAGELFF.

Here the CDR3 DNA reads TGTGCCAGCAGTGGAACGAGGGACCAAGAGACCCAGTACTTC. Protein product: CASSGTRDQETQYF. The J gene is TRBJ2-5, the V gene TRBV25-1, with TRBD2 as a possible D gene (5 bases). V gave up 4 bases and J gave up 0 bases, with 9 bases separating them. CDR1 and CDR2 from the germline V gene are MGHDK and SYGVNS. This CDR3 spans 14 amino acids.

The chain has TRBV11-1 and TRBJ2-7, with 9 bases identical to TRBD1. This CDR3 is built from 15 residues. Trimming took 3 bases from V and 3 from J; bases not matched to a gene: 6. Germline values: CDR1 SGHAT, CDR2 FQDESV (reference sequence). CDR3 DNA: TGTGCCAGCAGCTTCTTCGGGACAGGGTTCTACGAGCAGTACTTC. As protein: CASSFFGTGFYEQYF.

In this sample, this clone turned up once. The V and J genes are TRBV4-3 and TRBJ1-5, with 8 bases aligning to TRBD1. The CDR3 extends over 15 amino acids. Trimming removed 2 bases from V and 3 bases from J; junction bases left unmatched: 3. CDR1 is LGHNA, CDR2 YSLEER, per germline. The CDR3 is CASSQWTGINQPQHF. The CDR3 region has the DNA TGCGCCAGCAGCCAATGGACAGGGATCAATCAGCCCCAGCATTTT.

This chain joins TRBV3-1 (or the pseudogene TRBV3-2) and TRBJ1-2, with D possibly TRBD1 on 6 matching bases. CDR3 length equals 14 residues. V was shortened by 4 bases and J by 2 bases, with 11 bases between the two germline ends. Germline CDR1 and CDR2: LGHDT and YNNKEL (reference sequence). The CDR3 reads CASSPRDTNYGYTF. CDR3 bases: TGTGCCAGCAGCCCACGGGACACGAACTATGGCTACACCTTC.

This chain connects TRBV29-1 to TRBJ1-5, with 9 bases aligning to TRBD1. The CDR3 covers 15 residues. Germline loops: CDR1 SQVTM, CDR2 ANQGSEA. V was pared by 6 bases and J by 6 bases, with 12 bases of the junction left unmatched. Written as DNA, the CDR3 is TGCAGCGTCGCTGAAGGACAGGGGAGTGGTCAGCCCCAGCATTTT. Translation: CSVAEGQGSGQPQHF.

The chain links TRBV7-2 to TRBJ2-3; the match to TRBD2 covers 10 bases. The CDR3 totals 15 residues. Trimming at V came to 5 bases and at J to 4 bases, leaving 6 bases not matched to a gene. Per the germline V gene, CDR1 is SGHTA and CDR2 is FQGNSA. CDR3 residues: CASSPSGGRADTQYF. The CDR3 bases are TGTGCCAGCAGCCCTAGCGGGGGTAGGGCAGATACGCAGTATTTT.

As for this clone: Other DNA sequences in this sample translate to the same CDR3. V gene TRBV3-1 (or the pseudogene TRBV3-2) combines with J gene TRBJ1-2; D remains unclear. Trimming left V 0 bases short and J 8 bases short, with 4 bases between. CDR3 size: 11 residues. Germline V gives CDR1 LGHDT, CDR2 YNNKEL (reference sequence). CDR3 nucleotide sequence: TGTGCCAGCAGCCAAGATCGGGGCTACACCTTC. It is translated as CASSQDRGYTF.